Below, 6 T cell receptor beta chains from the same sample are listed, as sequenced in a study of OX40 agonist ivuxolimab in advanced cancers. The table came from immunoSEQ multiplex PCR; TCRdb's copy has only in-frame clones and leaves some out. The sample includes roughly 41,000 clones, more than 75% of them seen just once. Sequences were derived from CD4+ or CD8+ T cells sorted from blood, sampled in a trial of the OX40 agonist ivuxolimab. The receptors derive from an adult with an advanced solid tumor such as melanoma, head and neck, liver or kidney cancer.

CDR3 DNA sequence: TGTGCCAGCAGCTCGCCGACAGTCCCCCACGAGCAGTACTTC. Residues: CASSSPTVPHEQYF. The rearrangement links TRBV7-9 to TRBJ2-7; weak D call: TRBD1 (5 bases). The CDR3 totals 14 residues. Germline assignment: CDR1 SEHNR and CDR2 FQNEAQ (reference sequence). The V end lost 4 bases, the J end lost 5 bases, and 15 bases lay between the germline ends.

By share of the sample, this clone is medium-sized. This chain connects TRBV5-6 to TRBJ2-3; no firm D call. Trimming left V 2 bases short and J 3 bases short, with 4 bases between. CDR3 length: 12 amino acids. The germline CDR1 and CDR2 sequences are SGHDT and YYEEEE. Written as DNA, the CDR3 is TGTGCCAGCAGCTTCGGGACAGATACGCAGTATTTT. It codes for CASSFGTDTQYF.

Here the CDR3 DNA reads TGTGCCAGCTTCCAGGGGGCAGGATCACCCCTCCACTTT. Its protein is CASFQGAGSPLHF. V usage is TRBV6-5 and J usage is TRBJ1-6, with 8 bases matching TRBD1. CDR1 and CDR2 (germline): MNHEY, SVGAGI. V lost 8 bases to trimming and J lost 10 bases; unmatched junction nucleotides: 7. This CDR3 region has 13 residues.

V is TRBV5-1 and J is TRBJ1-3; D is undetermined. From germline, CDR1 is SGHRS and CDR2 YFSETQ. This CDR3 region has 17 residues. V dropped 2 bases and J dropped 0 bases, with 15 bases sitting between them. The DNA for the CDR3 is TGCGCCAGCAGCTTATGGGCGAGAATAAGCTCTGGAAACACCATATATTTT. This gives the protein CASSLWARISSGNTIYF.

This clone was seen once. The genes are TRBV14 and TRBJ1-2, with D maybe TRBD1 (6 bases). CDR1 and CDR2 from the germline V gene are SGHDN and FVKESK. The CDR3 has 15 amino acids. V was trimmed by 4 bases and J by 2 bases, leaving 14 bases between them. CDR3 amino acids: CASSRDDRPNYGYTF. The CDR3 DNA sequence: TGTGCCAGCAGCCGCGACGACAGGCCAAACTATGGCTACACCTTC.

The genes are TRBV11-2 and TRBJ1-5; 7 positions match TRBD1. The length of the CDR3 is 13 residues. With V trimmed by 3 bases and J by 7 bases, 3 bases remained unmatched. CDR1 and CDR2 (germline): SGHAT, FQNNGV. DNA of the CDR3: TGTGCCAGCAGCTTGGGGGACAGACAGCCCCAGCATTTT. Its protein is CASSLGDRQPQHF. Drawing the rest from reference TRBV11-2 and TRBJ1-5, the complete variable domain is EAGVAQSPRYKIIEKRQSVAFWCNPISGHATLYWYQQILGQGPKLLIQFQNNGVVDDSQLPKDRFSAERLKGVDSTLKIQPAKLEDSAVYLCASSLGDRQPQHFGDGTRLSIL.